Each of the 20 T cell receptor beta chains below was sequenced from the same sample in a study of T cell responses to AZD1222 COVID-19 vaccine (dated by TCRdb to the early 2020s). The time point label for this specimen denotes: baseline before first vaccination. Library generation was performed with the immunoSEQ multiplex PCR assay. The immuneACCESS repertoire file appears here via TCRdb, limited to in-frame rearrangements. These files lack a portion of the clones; in checked studies, under half of the deficit traces to unresolved V genes, and the cause of the others is not known. This sample has about 180,000 clones in its table, and around 90% of those were observed once. More than 7% of the sample is held by the ten biggest clonotypes. Material: peripheral blood, obtained on day 0 of AZD1222 vaccination. Receptors were obtained from an adult in good health.

The chain couples TRBV9 to TRBJ1-2, with D possibly matching TRBD1 (5 bases). V was clipped by 0 bases and J by 5 bases, with 8 bases between them. Germline V CDR1 and CDR2: SGDLS, YYNGEE. CDR3 length equals 13 residues. CDR3 DNA sequence: TGTGCCAGCAGCGTAGCGGGACGATATGGCTACACCTTC. Amino acid sequence: CASSVAGRYGYTF.

The chain uses TRBV30 and TRBJ1-2; no reliable D call. Germline V gives CDR1 GTSNPN, CDR2 SVGIG (reference sequence). CDR3 size: 13 residues. V gave up 1 base and J gave up 6 bases, with 12 bases separating them. The chain's CDR3 is CAWSGGKAHGYTF. The CDR3, as DNA: TGTGCCTGGAGTGGTGGGAAGGCCCATGGCTACACCTTC.

The gene calls are TRBV7-9 and TRBJ1-2; TRBD1 agrees at 7 bases. The CDR3 is 14 residues long. Per the germline V gene, CDR1 is SEHNR and CDR2 is FQNEAQ (reference sequence). V lost 5 bases to trimming and J lost 3 bases; unmatched junction nucleotides: 6. This CDR3 reads CASSPQGLDYGYTF. The CDR3 nucleotides are TGTGCCAGCAGCCCACAGGGGCTTGACTATGGCTACACCTTC. The full variable domain, rest sourced from reference TRBV7-9 and TRBJ1-2, is DTGVSQNPRHKITKRGQNVTFRCDPISEHNRLYWYRQTLGQGPEFLTYFQNEAQLEKSRLLSDRFSAERPKGSFSTLEIQRTEQGDSAMYLCASSPQGLDYGYTFGSGTRLTVV.

This clone was found once. J is TRBJ2-3 and V is TRBV7-3; D is tentatively TRBD1 or TRBD2 (5 bases each). There are 13 residues in the CDR3. V was pared by 5 bases and J by 4 bases, with 10 bases between. Germline CDR1 is SGHTA and CDR2 is FQGTGA. The CDR3 loop is CASSVGPPDTQYF. The CDR3 nucleotides are TGTGCCAGCAGCGTGGGACCCCCAGATACGCAGTATTTT.

The rearrangement uses TRBV2 and TRBJ2-5; TRBD1 matches at 8 bases. The germline V gene has CDR1 SNHLY and CDR2 FYNNEI. CDR3 length: 15 amino acids. The V segment lost 1 base and the J segment 1 base; nucleotides outside the gene matches: 2. The CDR3 is CASSEGTGSQETQYF. The CDR3, as DNA: TGTGCCAGCAGTGAAGGGACAGGGTCCCAAGAGACCCAGTACTTC.

The genes are TRBV12-3 or TRBV12-4 and TRBJ2-1; D remains unclear. The V and J ends lost 5 bases and 5 bases respectively, with 7 bases between them. This CDR3 is 12 amino acids long. CDR3 region: CASSIGHNEQFF. The CDR3 coding sequence is TGTGCCAGCAGTATCGGACACAATGAGCAGTTCTTC.

This chain links TRBV5-1 with TRBJ1-6; 7 bases fit TRBD1. The CDR3 loop spans 15 amino acids. Germline loops: CDR1 SGHRS, CDR2 YFSETQ. V dropped 3 bases and J dropped 7; count of bases not matched to a gene: 7. CDR3 loop: CASSSRDSRNSPLHF. For the CDR3, the DNA is TGCGCCAGCAGCTCCCGGGACAGCCGAAATTCACCCCTCCACTTT.

A note on this clone: Other DNA sequences in this sample translate to the same CDR3. The V gene is TRBV5-1, the J gene TRBJ1-1; no firm D call. This CDR3 region has 12 residues. V was clipped by 0 bases and J by 3 bases, with 3 bases between them. Germline loops: CDR1 SGHRS, CDR2 YFSETQ. CDR3 region: CASSLGDTEAFF. CDR3 DNA: TGCGCCAGCAGCTTGGGCGACACTGAAGCTTTCTTT.

The chain has TRBV18 and TRBJ1-5; D uncertain. CDR3 size: 13 residues. Germline lookup yields CDR1 KGHSH and CDR2 LQKENI. V was shortened by 2 bases and J by 1 base, with 3 bases between the two germline ends. The CDR3 sequence: CASSPESNQPQHF. The CDR3 DNA reads as TGTGCCAGCTCACCAGAGAGCAATCAGCCCCAGCATTTT.

V usage is TRBV10-2 and J usage is TRBJ1-5; 7 positions agree with TRBD1. The CDR3 covers 15 residues. V was clipped by 0 bases and J by 7 bases; unmatched bases: 6. Germline V gives CDR1 WSHSY, CDR2 SAAADI. CDR3 residues: CASSESRDRGQPQHF. In nucleotides, the CDR3 is TGCGCCAGCAGTGAGTCCCGGGACAGAGGCCAGCCCCAGCATTTT.

V is TRBV4-2 and J is TRBJ2-5; 13 nucleotides line up with TRBD2. The length of the CDR3 is 16 residues. V lost 1 base to trimming and J lost 3 bases; unmatched junction nucleotides: 2. Germline CDR1 LGHNA, CDR2 YNFKEQ. CDR3 sequence: CASSQAGTSGEETQYF. CDR3 nucleotides: TGTGCCAGCAGCCAAGCCGGGACTAGCGGGGAAGAGACCCAGTACTTC.

CDR3 loop: CAIFQGRSPKVTIYF. CDR3 coding DNA: TGCGCCATCTTCCAGGGTAGGAGCCCAAAAGTCACCATATATTTT. The rearrangement joins TRBV4-3 to TRBJ1-3; TRBD1 is a possible D gene (5 bases). With 10 bases removed from V and 9 bases from J, the gap between germline ends came to 25 bases. The CDR3 runs 15 residues. Germline CDR1 LGHNA, CDR2 YSLEER.

The rearrangement joins TRBV11-2 to TRBJ2-5, with TRBD1 matching over 7 bases. CDR1 SGHAT and CDR2 FQNNGV come from the germline V gene. The CDR3 runs 16 residues. With V trimmed by 7 bases and J by 3 bases, 14 bases remained unmatched. The CDR3 is CASKKLGTVDEETQYF. The CDR3 coding sequence is TGTGCCAGCAAGAAGTTGGGGACAGTAGATGAAGAGACCCAGTACTTC.

This chain joins TRBV27 and TRBJ2-7; no reliable D call. The germline V and J ends were trimmed by 0 bases and 0 bases, with 6 bases remaining between them. The germline V gene has CDR1 MNHEY and CDR2 SMNVEV (reference sequence). CDR3 length: 14 amino acids. The CDR3 region is CASSLSLSSYEQYF. The CDR3, as DNA: TGTGCCAGCAGTTTATCCCTAAGCTCCTACGAGCAGTACTTC.

This clone was counted once. The chain has TRBV29-1 and TRBJ2-1, with 10 bases identical to TRBD1. Germline lookup yields CDR1 SQVTM and CDR2 ANQGSEA. V lost 3 bases to trimming and J lost 8 bases; unmatched junction nucleotides: 7. The CDR3 spans 14 residues. In nucleotides, the CDR3 is TGCAGCGTTGAGCCGTGGGACAGGGGTGATGAGCAGTTCTTC. Protein product: CSVEPWDRGDEQFF.

The chain combines TRBV30 with TRBJ1-2, with D possibly being TRBD1 (5 bases). CDR1 GTSNPN and CDR2 SVGIG come from the germline V gene (reference sequence). The CDR3 runs 16 residues. The CDR3 nucleotides are TGTGCTCTACCTATCCTTTGGACGGAGGGGTCCTATGGCTACACCTTC. Amino acids: CALPILWTEGSYGYTF.

A word on this clone: One junction end disagrees with the germline gene, perhaps due to a read error. V usage is TRBV3-1 (or the pseudogene TRBV3-2) and J usage is TRBJ1-2, with TRBD1 as a possible D gene (5 bases). The germline gives CDR1 LGHDT, CDR2 YNNKEL (reference sequence). The CDR3 has 12 amino acids. CDR3 amino acids: CANSLQRDGYTF. The CDR3 DNA sequence: TGTGCCAACAGCCTTCAAAGGGACGGCTACACCTTC.

This sequence joins TRBV27 and TRBJ2-7, with D possibly TRBD1 on 6 matching bases. This CDR3 comprises 15 residues. Trimming shortened V by 5 bases and J by 2 bases, and 16 bases separated the two germline ends. Germline loops: CDR1 MNHEY, CDR2 SMNVEV (reference sequence). The CDR3 spells CASSASGTPTYEQYF. CDR3 DNA: TGTGCCAGCAGTGCCTCGGGGACACCGACCTACGAGCAGTACTTC.

The chain employs TRBV2 and TRBJ2-5; TRBD1 is a possible D gene (5 bases). Per the germline V gene, CDR1 is SNHLY and CDR2 is FYNNEI. There are 13 residues in the CDR3. Trimming removed 6 bases from V and 5 bases from J, with 13 bases in between. DNA of the CDR3: TGTGCCAGCAGCTACCAGGGTGGGGAGACCCAGTACTTC. It encodes CASSYQGGETQYF.

The rearrangement joins TRBV19 to TRBJ1-2; 9 bases are a match to TRBD1. The CDR3 covers 14 residues. J gave up 7 bases and V 2 bases, and 5 bases lay outside the gene matches. The germline gives CDR1 LNHDA, CDR2 SQIVND (reference sequence). As DNA, the CDR3 is TGTGCCAGTAGTATACAACAGGGGGCGTCTGGCTACACCTTC. It translates to CASSIQQGASGYTF.